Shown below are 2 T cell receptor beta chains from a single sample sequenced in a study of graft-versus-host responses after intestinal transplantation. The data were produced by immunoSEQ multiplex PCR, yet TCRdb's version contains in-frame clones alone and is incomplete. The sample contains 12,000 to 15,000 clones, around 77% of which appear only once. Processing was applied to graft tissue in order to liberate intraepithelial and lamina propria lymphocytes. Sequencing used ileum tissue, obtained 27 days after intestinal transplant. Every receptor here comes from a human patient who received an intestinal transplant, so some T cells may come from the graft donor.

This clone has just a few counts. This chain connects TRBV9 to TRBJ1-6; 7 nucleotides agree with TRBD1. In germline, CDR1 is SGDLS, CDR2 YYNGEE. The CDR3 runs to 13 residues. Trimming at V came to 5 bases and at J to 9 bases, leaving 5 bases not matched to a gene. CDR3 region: CASSRGGLSPLHF. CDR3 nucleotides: TGTGCCAGCAGTCGAGGGGGCCTTTCACCCCTCCACTTT.

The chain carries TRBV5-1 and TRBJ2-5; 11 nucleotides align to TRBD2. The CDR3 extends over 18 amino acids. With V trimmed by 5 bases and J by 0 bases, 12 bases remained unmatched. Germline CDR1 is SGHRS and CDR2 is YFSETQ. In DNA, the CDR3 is TGCGCCAGCAGGGTTCCTAGCGGGGGGCCTACACACCAAGAGACCCAGTACTTC. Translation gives CASRVPSGGPTHQETQYF.